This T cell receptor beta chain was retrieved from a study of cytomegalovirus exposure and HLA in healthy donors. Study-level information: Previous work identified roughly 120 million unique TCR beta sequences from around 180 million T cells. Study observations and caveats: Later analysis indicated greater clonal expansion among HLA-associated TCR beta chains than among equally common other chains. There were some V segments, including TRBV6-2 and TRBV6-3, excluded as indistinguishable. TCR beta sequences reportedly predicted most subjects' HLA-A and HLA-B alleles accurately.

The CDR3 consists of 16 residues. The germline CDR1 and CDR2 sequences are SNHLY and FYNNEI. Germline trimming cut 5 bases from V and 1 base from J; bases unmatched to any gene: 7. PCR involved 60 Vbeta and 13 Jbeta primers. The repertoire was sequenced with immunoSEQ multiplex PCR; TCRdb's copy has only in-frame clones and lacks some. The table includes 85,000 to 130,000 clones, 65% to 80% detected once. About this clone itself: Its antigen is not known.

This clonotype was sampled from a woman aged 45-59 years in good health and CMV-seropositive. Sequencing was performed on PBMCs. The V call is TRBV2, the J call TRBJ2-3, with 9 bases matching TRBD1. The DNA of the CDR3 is TGTGCCAGCAGTAATACAGGGGGCGCGGGCACAGATACGCAGTATTTT. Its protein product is CASSNTGGAGTDTQYF. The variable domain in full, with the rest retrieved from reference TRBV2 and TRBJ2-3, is EPEVTQTPSHQVTQMGQEVILRCVPISNHLYFYWYRQILGQKVEFLVSFYNNEISEKSEIFDDQFSVERPDGSNFTLKIRSTKLEDSAMYFCASSNTGGAGTDTQYFGPGTRLTVL.